This T cell receptor beta chain stems from a study of blood T cell repertoires in COVID-19. One Seattle source followed patients from active infection through their disease course. The V gene lost 5 bases and the J gene lost 7 bases, with 17 bases spanning the gap. In germline, CDR1 is MNHEY, CDR2 SMNVEV (reference sequence). CDR3 size: 14 residues. Profiling relied on immunoSEQ multiplex PCR, and the TCRdb table lists in-frame clones only, not all of them. This sample has nearly 300,000 clones, with about 88% found just once. The chain carries TRBV27 and TRBJ1-2, with TRBD1 as a possible D gene (5 bases). Material for sequencing was peripheral blood. The sequence came from a human donor with COVID-19, enrolled during active disease. The donor label of this sample is uncertain. The CDR3 loop is CASSPWGGQPGYTF. The CDR3 nucleotides are TGTGCCAGCAGTCCCTGGGGCGGACAACCTGGCTACACCTTC.